Following are 25 T cell receptor beta chains from one sample sequenced in a study of regulatory T cells in long-lasting Graves disease. Specified time point: persistent/refractory GD, antithyroid drugs over 5 years with positive TRAb. PBMC RNA served as the TCR library source. Arm-PCR of CDR3 regions and iRepertoire HTBI primers were used to build TCR beta libraries. Each CDR3 protein gets one entry after TCRdb re-called the multiplex PCR reads with MiXCR. The table has about 660,000 distinct CDR3 sequences, 30% seen once; the top ten hold under 50%. The sample here was peripheral blood mononuclear cells (PBMCs), taken when the disease was refractory, from a patient treated with antithyroid drugs. These receptors were collected from a female donor with Graves disease.

The chain employs TRBV2 and TRBJ2-6; the D gene is possibly TRBD1 (6 bases). The length of the CDR3 is 15 residues. V shed 6 bases and J shed 1 base, with 10 bases lying between them. In germline, CDR1 is SNHLY, CDR2 FYNNEI. DNA of the CDR3: TGTGCCAGCAGCTTTACAGGGTCTGGGGCCAACGTCCTGACTTTC. Translated, it gives CASSFTGSGANVLTF.

The chain combines TRBV19 with TRBJ1-6; D perhaps matches TRBD1 (6 bases). The CDR3 has 15 residues. Germline CDR1 reads LNHDA; CDR2 reads SQIVND (reference sequence). V gave up 5 bases and J gave up 7 bases, with 15 bases separating them. The CDR3 bases are TGTGCCAGTAGTCCGACACAGGGAGGCAATTCACCCCTCCACTTT. It translates to CASSPTQGGNSPLHF. Together with reference TRBV19 and TRBJ1-6, the CDR3 gives the full variable domain: DGGITQSPKYLFRKEGQNVTLSCEQNLNHDAMYWYRQDPGQGLRLIYYSQIVNDFQKGDIAEGYSVSREKKESFPLTVTSAQKNPTAFYLCASSPTQGGNSPLHFGNGTRLTVT.

The sample holds a few counts of this clonotype. The chain has TRBV12-5 and TRBJ1-1; possible D gene TRBD1, 6 bases. V lost 1 base and J lost 0, with 9 bases in between. Germline CDR1 is LGHNT and CDR2 is FRNRAP. The CDR3 has 15 residues. CDR3: CASGLGQGMNTEAFF. As DNA, the CDR3 is TGTGCTAGTGGTTTGGGCCAGGGGATGAACACTGAAGCTTTCTTT.

This clonotype was counted between two and nine times. The chain carries TRBV7-2 and TRBJ1-6; D is undetermined. V lost 0 bases, J lost 2 bases, and 11 bases lay in between. The CDR3 is made up of 17 amino acids. Germline V CDR1 and CDR2: SGHTA, FQGNSA. Written as DNA, the CDR3 is TGTGCCAGCAGCTTAGCGCGGGGTGGCCCCTATAATTCACCCCTCCACTTT. Residues: CASSLARGGPYNSPLHF.

This clonotype was picked up many times. The rearrangement uses TRBV3-1 and TRBJ1-1; 11 positions match TRBD1. Germline CDR1 and CDR2: LGHDT and YNNKEL (reference sequence). The V and J ends lost 3 bases and 4 bases, in that order; junction bases with no gene match: 1. The CDR3 sequence is 14 residues long. The CDR3 nucleotides read TGTGCCAGCAGCCAGGGGACAGGGGGCACTGAAGCTTTCTTT. This gives the protein CASSQGTGGTEAFF.

Note on this clonotype: This may be a read error, as it is one base from a much larger clone. This sequence joins TRBV6-2 or TRBV6-3 and TRBJ1-2; D possibly corresponds to TRBD1 (6 bases). Germline V gives CDR1 MNHEY, CDR2 SVGEGT. The CDR3 consists of 14 residues. The V end lost 7 bases, the J end lost 3 bases, and 15 bases lay between the germline ends. The CDR3 reads CASKLGGDDYGYTF. The CDR3 DNA follows: TGTGCCAGCAAGCTGGGGGGCGATGACTATGGCTACACCTTC.

This chain uses TRBV6-2 or TRBV6-3 with TRBJ1-5, with 7 bases identical to TRBD1. This CDR3 is 14 amino acids long. In germline, CDR1 is MNHEY, CDR2 SVGEGT. The trim removed 5 bases at V and 11 bases at J, leaving 12 bases unmatched. The CDR3: CASSPMQGVKAQHF. The CDR3 DNA reads TGTGCCAGCAGTCCAATGCAGGGGGTAAAGGCCCAGCATTTT.

This clonotype showed up many times. The chain joins TRBV12-3 or TRBV12-4 to TRBJ1-2, with D unresolved. Trimming shortened V by 2 bases and J by 7 bases, and 11 bases separated the two germline ends. The CDR3 totals 13 residues. DNA for the CDR3: TGTGCCAGCAGTTTATCATTGGCGGGTGGCTACACCTTC. This sequence encodes CASSLSLAGGYTF.

CDR3: CASTTIFRGQGGEQYF. The CDR3 coding sequence is TGTGCCAGCACCACAATTTTTAGGGGACAGGGGGGCGAGCAGTACTTC. V gene TRBV6-1 combines with J gene TRBJ2-7; 11 bases agree with TRBD1. With V trimmed by 7 bases and J by 6 bases, 14 bases remained unmatched. The CDR3 has 16 amino acids. Germline CDR1 reads MNHNS; CDR2 reads SASEGT.

The V call is TRBV27, the J call TRBJ2-1, with D tentatively TRBD2 (6 bases). Deletions cut 5 bases from V and 0 bases from J, with 11 bases between. This CDR3 has 15 amino acids. CDR1 is MNHEY and CDR2 is SMNVEV in the germline V gene (reference sequence). The DNA of the CDR3 is TGTGCCAGCAGTACCCGGGGGAGCTCCTACAATGAGCAGTTCTTC. Encoded protein: CASSTRGSSYNEQFF.

V is TRBV27 and J is TRBJ2-7, with D possibly being TRBD2 (5 bases). Trimming stripped 6 bases from V and 6 bases from J, with 15 bases between. Germline lookup yields CDR1 MNHEY and CDR2 SMNVEV (reference sequence). This CDR3 is built from 13 residues. This CDR3 reads CASSHLGVAEQYF. CDR3 nucleotides: TGTGCCAGCAGCCACCTCGGGGTTGCCGAGCAGTACTTC.

This clonotype was detected ten times or more. The J gene is TRBJ2-4, the V gene TRBV7-2, with TRBD1 as a possible D gene (6 bases). The CDR3 has 16 amino acids. Per germline, CDR1 SGHTA and CDR2 FQGNSA. The V end was cut by 5 bases, the J end by 6 bases, with 20 bases between. CDR3 coding DNA: TGTGCCAGCAGCCCTACCGGGACACGAGGCCTAAACATTCAGTACTTC. Residues: CASSPTGTRGLNIQYF.

This clonotype was counted only a few times. An end of the junction differs from the germline gene, which may be a read error. The J gene is TRBJ1-2, the V gene TRBV10-3, with D unclear. Germline V gene data show CDR1 as ENHRY and CDR2 as SYGVKD. The CDR3 extends over 16 amino acids. This CDR3 reads CASSYTTSGSNYGYTF. CDR3 bases: TGTGCCAGCAGTTACACCACCTCGGGGTCCAACTATGGCTACACCTTC.

V and J are TRBV5-5 and TRBJ2-7, with D maybe TRBD2 (6 bases). V lost 6 bases, J lost 0 bases, and 16 bases lay in between. In germline, CDR1 is SGHKS, CDR2 YYEKEE (reference sequence). This CDR3 is 15 amino acids long. The CDR3 is CASTQVEGTSYEQYF. CDR3 DNA: TGTGCCAGCACTCAGGTGGAGGGGACCTCCTACGAGCAGTACTTC.

Many counts were recorded for this clonotype. J is TRBJ2-7 and V is TRBV6-1; 8 nucleotides agree with TRBD1. The J segment lost 7 bases and the V segment lost 8 bases, leaving 13 bases of the junction unmatched. This CDR3 is 14 amino acids long. The germline V gene has CDR1 MNHNS and CDR2 SASEGT. CDR3 in amino acids: CASGTGTGLIEQYF. As DNA, the CDR3 is TGTGCCAGCGGCACCGGGACAGGTCTTATAGAGCAGTACTTC.

This clonotype was seen only a few times. The chain carries TRBV20-1 and TRBJ2-5, with D possibly matching TRBD1 (5 bases). V was shortened by 1 base and J by 2 bases, with 8 bases between the two germline ends. Germline V gene data show CDR1 as DFQATT and CDR2 as SNEGSKA (reference sequence). The CDR3 consists of 13 residues. Written as DNA, the CDR3 is TGCAGTGCTAGAGTTCCAGGGCAAGAGACCCAGTACTTC. It encodes CSARVPGQETQYF.

This clonotype was detected only a few times. V and J are TRBV18 and TRBJ1-4; 7 nucleotides agree with TRBD1. Trimming cost V 5 bases and J 3 bases; bases outside gene matches: 12. The germline V gene has CDR1 KGHSH and CDR2 LQKENI. This CDR3 has 17 residues. CDR3 region: CASSTIPTRGANEKLFF. Written as DNA, the CDR3 is TGTGCCAGCTCAACAATACCGACCAGGGGGGCTAATGAAAAACTGTTTTTT.

The chain carries TRBV9 and TRBJ2-2; TRBD2 agrees at 8 bases. The V segment lost 3 bases and the J segment 1 base; nucleotides outside the gene matches: 2. Germline CDR1 reads SGDLS; CDR2 reads YYNGEE. The CDR3 totals 15 residues. CDR3 in amino acids: CASSALAVNTGELFF. The CDR3 coding sequence is TGTGCCAGCAGCGCACTAGCGGTGAACACCGGGGAGCTGTTTTTT.

The chain carries TRBV12-3 or TRBV12-4 and TRBJ2-7; D remains ambiguous. The CDR3 is 11 residues long. Trimming shortened V by 4 bases and J by 7 bases, and 8 bases separated the two germline ends. The CDR3 here is CASSSLTEQYF. DNA of the CDR3: TGTGCCAGCAGTTCCCTGACGGAGCAGTACTTC.

This clonotype was observed a handful of times. The rearrangement links TRBV10-1 to TRBJ2-7; TRBD2 aligns across 13 bases. With 2 bases clipped from V and 6 bases from J, the junction kept 7 bases outside the gene matches. Germline V gene sequence: CDR1 WNHNN, CDR2 SYGVQD (reference sequence). The CDR3 spans 16 residues. CDR3 in amino acids: CASSETLAGGPREQYF. Here the CDR3 DNA reads TGCGCCAGCAGTGAGACACTAGCGGGAGGGCCTCGCGAGCAGTACTTC.

The chain is built from TRBV2 and TRBJ1-5; the D gene is possibly TRBD1 (5 bases). V gave up 7 bases and J gave up 7 bases, with 14 bases separating them. This CDR3 is built from 13 residues. Germline V lookup: CDR1 SNHLY, CDR2 FYNNEI. The CDR3 region is CASTVRAGQPQHF. The DNA of the CDR3 is TGTGCCAGCACCGTCAGGGCGGGGCAGCCCCAGCATTTT.

This clonotype has ten or more counts. The rearrangement links TRBV19 to TRBJ1-5; 10 nucleotides align to TRBD1. The ends lost 4 bases at V and 5 bases at J; junction bases unmatched: 5. The CDR3 consists of 15 residues. Germline values: CDR1 LNHDA, CDR2 SQIVND (reference sequence). CDR3 sequence: CASSTGQGYDQPQHF. In DNA form, the CDR3 reads TGTGCCAGTAGTACGGGACAGGGGTATGATCAGCCCCAGCATTTT.

V gene TRBV30 combines with J gene TRBJ2-2; 7 bases fit TRBD1. Germline V gives CDR1 GTSNPN, CDR2 SVGIG (reference sequence). The CDR3 spans 14 residues. J gave up 6 bases and V 4 bases, and 8 bases lay outside the gene matches. CDR3 loop: CAWKQLQGPGELFF. CDR3 bases: TGTGCCTGGAAGCAATTACAGGGGCCCGGGGAGCTGTTTTTT.

This chain connects TRBV18 to TRBJ1-1; 7 bases map to TRBD1. V shed 3 bases and J 6 bases; nucleotides not matched to a gene: 7. Looked up from germline, CDR1 is KGHSH and CDR2 is LQKENI. This CDR3 comprises 14 residues. Here the CDR3 DNA reads TGTGCCAGCTCACCTTTCAGGGGGGGGCCTGAAGCTTTCTTT. Its translation: CASSPFRGGPEAFF.

The chain links TRBV6-5 to TRBJ1-5, with D unresolved. This CDR3 spans 15 amino acids. The V end was cut by 4 bases, the J end by 1 base, with 11 bases between. Germline CDR1 MNHEY, CDR2 SVGAGI. CDR3 DNA: TGTGCCAGCAGTTCGAATGGGGTGAGCAATCAGCCCCAGCATTTT. Protein sequence: CASSSNGVSNQPQHF.